This T cell receptor (beta chain) was sequenced in a study of blood T cell repertoires in COVID-19. Study background: The United States, Italy and Spain were the sources of the acute and convalescent COVID-19 samples.

Per the study methods: Counts of nucleated cells, estimated from reference gene primer amplification, were obtained. Using immunoSEQ multiplex PCR, the repertoire was profiled, and TCRdb retains in-frame clones only, with some absent. V, J and clone size reflect that table, while D and trimming were determined from the DNA. In the table there are fewer than 200,000 clones, 88% of which are singletons. Germline V gene data show CDR1 as LNHDA and CDR2 as SQIVND (reference sequence). This CDR3 spans 17 amino acids. Trimming took 8 bases from V and 0 from J; bases not matched to a gene: 9. The sequence was collected from a man aged 50-59 years who had recovered from COVID-19. The sample consisted of peripheral blood. V and J are TRBV19 and TRBJ2-6, with 8 bases fitting TRBD1. CDR3 amino acids: CASLGTGRPSGANVLTF. In DNA form, the CDR3 reads TGTGCCAGTCTAGGGACAGGCAGACCCTCTGGGGCCAACGTCCTGACTTTC.